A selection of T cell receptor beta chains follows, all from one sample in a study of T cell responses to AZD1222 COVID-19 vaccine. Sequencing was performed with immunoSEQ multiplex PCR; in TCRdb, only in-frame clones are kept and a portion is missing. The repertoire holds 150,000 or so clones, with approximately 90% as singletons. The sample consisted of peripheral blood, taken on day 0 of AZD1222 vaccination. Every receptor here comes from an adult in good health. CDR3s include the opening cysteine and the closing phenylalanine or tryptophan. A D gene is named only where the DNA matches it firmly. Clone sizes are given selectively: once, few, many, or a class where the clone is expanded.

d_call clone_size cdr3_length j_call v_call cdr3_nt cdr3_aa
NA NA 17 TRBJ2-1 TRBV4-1 TGCGCCAGCAGCCAAGATCACCGGGGTCGTACCTACAATGAGCAGTTCTTC CASSQDHRGRTYNEQFF
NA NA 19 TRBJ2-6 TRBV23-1 TGCGCCAGCAGACTACCCCGGGGGGCCCTCAGCTCTGGGGCCAACGTCCTGACTTTC CASRLPRGALSSGANVLTF
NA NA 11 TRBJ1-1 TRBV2 TGTGCCTCCGCCGTCGGCATTGAAGCTTTCTTT CASAVGIEAFF
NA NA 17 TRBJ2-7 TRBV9 TGTGCCAGCAGCGTAGCTTGGTACAGAGGGTTTGGTGTAGAGCAGTACTTC CASSVAWYRGFGVEQYF
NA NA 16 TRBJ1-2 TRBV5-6 TGTGCCAGCAGCTTGTCGCTAGGAGATAGTCTCTATGGCTACACCTTC CASSLSLGDSLYGYTF
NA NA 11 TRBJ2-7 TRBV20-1 TGCAGTGCTGCGGACGCCTACGAGCAGTACTTC CSAADAYEQYF
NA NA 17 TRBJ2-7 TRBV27 TGTGCCAGCAGCTTGGGCTGGGGTAGGGGTAGCTCCTACGAGCAGTACTTC CASSLGWGRGSSYEQYF
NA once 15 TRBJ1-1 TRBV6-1 TGTGCCAGCAGTGAAAAATACCTATTCAACACTGAAGCTTTCTTT CASSEKYLFNTEAFF
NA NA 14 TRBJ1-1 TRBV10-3 TGTGCCATCAGTGACCAGGGACTGAACACTGAAGCTTTCTTT CAISDQGLNTEAFF
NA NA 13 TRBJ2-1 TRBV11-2 TGTGCCACCGCCCCGGTTGGTCTCAATGAGCAGTTCTTC CATAPVGLNEQFF
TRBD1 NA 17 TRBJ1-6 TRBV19 TGTGCCACCCGGTCAATTAACAGGGGCCTCTATAATTCACCCCTCCACTTT CATRSINRGLYNSPLHF
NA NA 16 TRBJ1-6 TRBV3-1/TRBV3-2 TGTGCCAGCAGCCAATCCACCGGGTCCCTTAATTCACCCCTCCACTTT CASSQSTGSLNSPLHF
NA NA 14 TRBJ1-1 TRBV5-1 TGCGCCAGCAGCTTGGGACATCTGAACACTGAAGCTTTCTTT CASSLGHLNTEAFF
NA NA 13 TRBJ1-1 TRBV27 TGTGCCAGCAGTTGGTTGGGGATTGGTGAAGCTTTCTTT CASSWLGIGEAFF
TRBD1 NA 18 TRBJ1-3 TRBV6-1 TGTGCCAGCAGTGAAACAGCCGAGGGGGACAGGGGCCCCAACACCATATATTTT CASSETAEGDRGPNTIYF
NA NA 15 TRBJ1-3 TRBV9 TGTGCCAGCAGCGTAGCTACGGGGGCGGGAAACACCATATATTTT CASSVATGAGNTIYF
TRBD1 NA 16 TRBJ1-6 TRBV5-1 TGCGCCAGCAGCCCTAGCAGGGGGGCCGGGGATTCACCCCTCCACTTT CASSPSRGAGDSPLHF
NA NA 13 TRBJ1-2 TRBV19 TGTGCCAGTAGTATAAGTAAGGACTATGGCTACACCTTC CASSISKDYGYTF
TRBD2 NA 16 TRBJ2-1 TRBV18 TGTGCCAGCTCACCATCGGGACTAGCGGGAGGCCGTGAGCAGTTCTTC CASSPSGLAGGREQFF
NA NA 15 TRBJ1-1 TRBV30 TGTGCCTGGAGTGTACCCCCCGGCGGGTACACTGAAGCTTTCTTT CAWSVPPGGYTEAFF
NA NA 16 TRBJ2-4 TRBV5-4 TGTGCCAGCAGGAAACAAGGCCTTCTAGCCAAAAACATTCAGTACTTC CASRKQGLLAKNIQYF
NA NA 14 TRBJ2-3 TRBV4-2 TGTGCCAGCAGCCAAGCTTCGACCTCAGATACGCAGTATTTT CASSQASTSDTQYF
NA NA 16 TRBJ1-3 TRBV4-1 TGCGCCAGCAGCCCAAGGGGCGACCACTCTGGAAACACCATATATTTT CASSPRGDHSGNTIYF
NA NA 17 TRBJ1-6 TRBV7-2 TGTGCCAGCAGCTTAAGGGGCAGCCCGATTTTGAGCTCACCCCTCCACTTT CASSLRGSPILSSPLHF
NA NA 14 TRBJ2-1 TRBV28 TGTGCCAGCAGTTTACAGGACTCCAACAATGAGCAGTTCTTC CASSLQDSNNEQFF
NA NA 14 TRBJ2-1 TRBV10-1 TGCGCCAGCAGGCGGAGCGGTTCCGAAAATGAGCAGTTCTTC CASRRSGSENEQFF
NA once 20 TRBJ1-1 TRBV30 TGTGCCTGGAGGGCCCTGCCTCGCAGACTGGGAATACCTTCTTACACTGAAGCTTTCTTT CAWRALPRRLGIPSYTEAFF
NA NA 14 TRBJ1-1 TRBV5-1 TGCGCCAGCAGCTCTGATTATCCGAACACTGAAGCTTTCTTT CASSSDYPNTEAFF